This note documents a single TCR beta chain sequence. This specimen belongs to a study of technical replicates of blood from four donors. TCRdb's copy holds only in-frame clones and misses some; the assay was immunoSEQ multiplex PCR. The profile shows under 20,000 clones, roughly 86% of them singletons. The germline V and J ends were trimmed by 1 base and 5 bases, with 9 bases remaining between them. The germline gives CDR1 SGHTA, CDR2 FQGNSA. The length of the CDR3 is 13 residues. The rearrangement uses TRBV7-2 and TRBJ2-7; a possible D gene is TRBD1 (5 bases). The sequenced sample was PBMCs. The clonotype comes from a human donor in good health. The CDR3 here is CASSLVQAHEQYF. The CDR3 DNA sequence: TGTGCCAGCAGCTTAGTACAGGCCCACGAGCAGTACTTC.